Listed below are T cell receptor beta chains from one sample, sequenced in a study of technical replicates of blood from several donors. Data came from immunoSEQ multiplex PCR; TCRdb stores just in-frame clones and leaves some out. The data show about 83,000 clones, with 85% to 95% seen just once and about 0.25% held by the top ten. The sample comprised T cells isolated from PBMCs. Source of these receptors: a human donor in good health. Both conserved end residues are part of each CDR3. D genes are given only for firm matches. Clone size appears in some rows only: once, few, many, or a class for an expanded clone.

D gene,clone size,V gene,J gene,CDR3 DNA,CDR3 protein
NA,NA,TRBV29-1,TRBJ1-5,TGCAGCGTTAGTGGGGACATGTATCAGCCCCAGCATTTT,CSVSGDMYQPQHF
TRBD2,NA,TRBV5-1,TRBJ2-7,TGCGCCAGCAGCTTGGATAGCGGGAGTTTCTACGAGCAGTACTTC,CASSLDSGSFYEQYF
TRBD1,once,TRBV7-9,TRBJ1-1,TGTGCCAGCAGCTCCACGACAGGGAGAACTGAAGCTTTCTTT,CASSSTTGRTEAFF
NA,NA,TRBV9,TRBJ1-6,TGTGCCAGCAGCGTAGGTCAGGGAGGCATTAATTCACCCCTCCACTTT,CASSVGQGGINSPLHF
NA,NA,TRBV5-6,TRBJ1-1,TGTGCCAGCAGCTGGGCAGGGTACGCTGAAGCTTTCTTT,CASSWAGYAEAFF
TRBD2,once,TRBV27,TRBJ2-3,TGTGCCAGCAGTTTATATCTGGTAGCGGGTAGCACAGATACGCAGTATTTT,CASSLYLVAGSTDTQYF
NA,NA,TRBV6-5,TRBJ2-1,TGTGCCAGCAGTTACCAAGGGGATGAGCAGTTCTTC,CASSYQGDEQFF
NA,NA,TRBV7-2,TRBJ2-3,TGTGCCAGCAGCTTGATCGGACAGTACGGCGGTACGCAGTATTTT,CASSLIGQYGGTQYF
NA,NA,TRBV14,TRBJ2-3,TGTGCCAGCAGCCAGAGTCGCAGGGATACGCAGTATTTT,CASSQSRRDTQYF
NA,NA,TRBV19,TRBJ2-2,TGTGCCAGTAGTATCGAGAGGAGGACCTACACCGGGGAGCTGTTTTTT,CASSIERRTYTGELFF
TRBD1,NA,TRBV5-1,TRBJ1-4,TGCGCCAGCAGCAAAGACGACAGGGGCAGCCCAAGCTCTGAAAAACTGTTTTTT,CASSKDDRGSPSSEKLFF
NA,NA,TRBV6-1,TRBJ1-2,TGTGCCACACAGGAGCCGGGAGCCATATATGGCTACACCTTC,CATQEPGAIYGYTF
NA,NA,TRBV10-1,TRBJ1-1,TGCGCCAGCAGTGGGGGGACTTTGAACACTGAAGCTTTCTTT,CASSGGTLNTEAFF
NA,NA,TRBV29-1,TRBJ2-4,TGCAGCGTTGGAGGTCTAGGGGGCATTCAGTACTTC,CSVGGLGGIQYF
NA,NA,TRBV7-6,TRBJ2-7,TGTGCCAGCAGCTTAGCAGCGTCAGGGGAGGGAGGCTCCTACGAGCAGTACTTC,CASSLAASGEGGSYEQYF
NA,NA,TRBV5-1,TRBJ2-2,TGCGCCAGCAGCTTGGGTACAAGACTAAACCCAACCGGGGAGCTGTTTTTT,CASSLGTRLNPTGELFF
TRBD1,NA,TRBV4-1,TRBJ2-3,TGCGCCAGCAGCCAACCCGGACAGGCCAGCACAGATACGCAGTATTTT,CASSQPGQASTDTQYF
NA,NA,TRBV5-4,TRBJ2-7,TGTGCCAGCAGCTTACAGAGCTCCTACGAGCAGTACTTC,CASSLQSSYEQYF
TRBD1,NA,TRBV4-1,TRBJ2-7,TGCGCCAGCAGCCAAGAGGACAGGAACTACGAGCAGTACTTC,CASSQEDRNYEQYF
TRBD2,NA,TRBV19,TRBJ2-3,TGTGCCAGTAGCATTAGCGGGAGCACAGATACGCAGTATTTT,CASSISGSTDTQYF
TRBD1,NA,TRBV19,TRBJ2-1,TGTGCCAGTAGTAGGGGACAGGGGACGCCTCCCTACAATGAGCAGTTCTTC,CASSRGQGTPPYNEQFF
NA,NA,TRBV9,TRBJ1-2,TGTGCCAGCAGACAGCTGGTGGTAAGCAGGGGCTACACCTTC,CASRQLVVSRGYTF
TRBD2,NA,TRBV10-3,TRBJ2-7,TGTGCCTCCCTGGGACTAGGGACCGGAGGCGTCTACGAGCAGTACTTC,CASLGLGTGGVYEQYF
NA,once,TRBV27,TRBJ1-5,TGTGCCAGCAGACCACAGGGTAATCAGCCCCAGCATTTT,CASRPQGNQPQHF
NA,NA,TRBV19,TRBJ2-1,TGTGCCAGTAGTCCCGATAGCTACAATGAGCAGTTCTTC,CASSPDSYNEQFF
NA,NA,TRBV20-1,TRBJ1-1,TGCAGTGCTAGAGAAACAGGTGAAGCTTTCTTT,CSARETGEAFF
TRBD1,NA,TRBV5-1,TRBJ2-7,TGCGCCAGCAGCTTCTCAACAGGGGGGTCCTACGAGCAGTACTTC,CASSFSTGGSYEQYF
NA,NA,TRBV11-2,TRBJ2-3,TGTGCCAGCAGCTTAGACCGAAGCCCAGATACGCAGTATTTT,CASSLDRSPDTQYF
NA,NA,TRBV19,TRBJ1-6,TGTGCCAGTGCAGGGGAAACCTATGGTTCACCCCTCCACTTT,CASAGETYGSPLHF
TRBD1,NA,TRBV30,TRBJ1-2,TGTGCCTGGAGTGGACGACAGGGGAGCTATGACTATGGCTACACCTTC,CAWSGRQGSYDYGYTF
NA,NA,TRBV14,TRBJ2-7,TGTGCCAGCAGCCAAGCGCGTTACGAGCAGTACTTC,CASSQARYEQYF
NA,NA,TRBV5-5,TRBJ1-3,TGTGCCAGCAGCTCTTACCCGGGGAACTCTGGAAACACCATATATTTT,CASSSYPGNSGNTIYF
TRBD1,NA,TRBV10-3,TRBJ2-1,TGTGCCATCAGTGATAAGGGACAGGGTTTGAATGAGCAGTTCTTC,CAISDKGQGLNEQFF
NA,NA,TRBV10-2,TRBJ2-7,TGCGCCAGTTCTTTATCGGGGGTTGCCTACGAGCAGTACTTC,CASSLSGVAYEQYF
TRBD1,NA,TRBV5-1,TRBJ1-5,TGCGCCAGCAGCTCATCCACCGGGACAGCCCAAATGGCTAATCAGCCCCAGCATTTT,CASSSSTGTAQMANQPQHF
NA,NA,TRBV7-9,TRBJ2-1,TGTGCCAGCAGCTTAGGGGAGAGCTCCTACAATGAGCAGTTCTTC,CASSLGESSYNEQFF
NA,NA,TRBV7-2,TRBJ1-5,TGTGCCAGCAGCTTAAGGGTAAGGGGCCGGGAGCCCCAGCATTTT,CASSLRVRGREPQHF
TRBD1,NA,TRBV23-1,TRBJ1-6,TGCGCCAGCAGTCAACCGACAGGGGGCAAACCTAATTCACCCCTCCACTTT,CASSQPTGGKPNSPLHF
TRBD1,NA,TRBV6-1,TRBJ2-1,TGTGCCAGCAACTTTCCCGGGACAGGGAACAATGAGCAGTTCTTC,CASNFPGTGNNEQFF
NA,NA,TRBV5-1,TRBJ2-6,TGCGCCAGCAGCCGACCTAGAGAGAGCTCCTACTCTGGGGCCAACGTCCTGACTTTC,CASSRPRESSYSGANVLTF
NA,NA,TRBV6-1,TRBJ1-5,TGTGCCAGCAGTGTTCTAGGACAGACTAGCAATCAGCCCCAGCATTTT,CASSVLGQTSNQPQHF
NA,NA,TRBV5-4,TRBJ1-3,TGTGCCAGCAGCTCTTTTGAGTCCCGCTCTGGAAACACCATATATTTT,CASSSFESRSGNTIYF
TRBD1,NA,TRBV12-5,TRBJ2-3,TGTGCTAGTGGTTTGATCCCGACAGGGGGCGAGGGCGAATGGAGCACAGATACGCAGTATTTT,CASGLIPTGGEGEWSTDTQYF
TRBD2,NA,TRBV18,TRBJ2-7,TGTGCCAGTCAAAGGACTAGCGGGAGGGCTGACTCCTACGAGCAGTACTTC,CASQRTSGRADSYEQYF